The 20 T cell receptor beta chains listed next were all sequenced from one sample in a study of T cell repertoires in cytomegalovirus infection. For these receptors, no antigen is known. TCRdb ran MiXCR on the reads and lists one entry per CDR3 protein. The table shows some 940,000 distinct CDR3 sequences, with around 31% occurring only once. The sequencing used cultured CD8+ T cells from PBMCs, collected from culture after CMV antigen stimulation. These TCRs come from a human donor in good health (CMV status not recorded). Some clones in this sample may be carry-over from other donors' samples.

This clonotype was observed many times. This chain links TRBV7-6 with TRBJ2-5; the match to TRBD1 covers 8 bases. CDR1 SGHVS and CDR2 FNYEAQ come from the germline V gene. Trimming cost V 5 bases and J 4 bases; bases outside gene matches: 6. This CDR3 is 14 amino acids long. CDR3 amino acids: CASSIQGARETQYF. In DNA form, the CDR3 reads TGTGCCAGCAGCATCCAGGGGGCTCGAGAGACCCAGTACTTC.

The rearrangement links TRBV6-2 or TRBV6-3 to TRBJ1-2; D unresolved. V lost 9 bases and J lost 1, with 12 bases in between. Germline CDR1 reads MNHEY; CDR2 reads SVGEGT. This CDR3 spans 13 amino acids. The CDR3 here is CASFYGGNYGYTF. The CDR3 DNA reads TGTGCCAGTTTCTATGGCGGTAACTATGGCTACACCTTC.

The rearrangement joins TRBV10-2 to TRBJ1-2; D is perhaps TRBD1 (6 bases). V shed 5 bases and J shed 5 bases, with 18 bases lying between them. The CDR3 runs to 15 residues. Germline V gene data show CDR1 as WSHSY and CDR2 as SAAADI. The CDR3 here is CASSPPHRDTYGYTF. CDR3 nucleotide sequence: TGCGCCAGCAGTCCCCCCCACCGGGACACATATGGCTACACCTTC.

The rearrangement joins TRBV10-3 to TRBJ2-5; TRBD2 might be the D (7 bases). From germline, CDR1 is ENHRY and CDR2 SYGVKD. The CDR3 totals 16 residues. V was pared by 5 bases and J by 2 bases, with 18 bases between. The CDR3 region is CAISPRWEGGQETQYF. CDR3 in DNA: TGTGCCATCAGTCCAAGGTGGGAGGGGGGGCAAGAGACCCAGTACTTC.

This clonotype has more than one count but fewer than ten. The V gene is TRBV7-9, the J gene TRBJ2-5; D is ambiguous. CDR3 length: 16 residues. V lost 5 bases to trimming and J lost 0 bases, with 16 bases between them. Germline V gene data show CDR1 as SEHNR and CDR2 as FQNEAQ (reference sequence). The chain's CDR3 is CASSPPGRSYQETQYF. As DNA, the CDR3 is TGTGCCAGCAGCCCTCCCGGACGGTCTTACCAAGAGACCCAGTACTTC. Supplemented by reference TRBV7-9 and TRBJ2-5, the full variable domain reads DTGVSQNPRHKITKRGQNVTFRCDPISEHNRLYWYRQTLGQGPEFLTYFQNEAQLEKSRLLSDRFSAERPKGSFSTLEIQRTEQGDSAMYLCASSPPGRSYQETQYFGPGTRLLVL.

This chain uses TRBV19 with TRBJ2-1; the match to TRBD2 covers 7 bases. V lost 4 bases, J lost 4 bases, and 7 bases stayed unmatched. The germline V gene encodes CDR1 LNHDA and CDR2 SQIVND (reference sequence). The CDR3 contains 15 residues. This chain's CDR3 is CASSRGSGVYNEQFF. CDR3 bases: TGTGCCAGTAGTAGGGGGAGCGGGGTTTACAATGAGCAGTTCTTC.

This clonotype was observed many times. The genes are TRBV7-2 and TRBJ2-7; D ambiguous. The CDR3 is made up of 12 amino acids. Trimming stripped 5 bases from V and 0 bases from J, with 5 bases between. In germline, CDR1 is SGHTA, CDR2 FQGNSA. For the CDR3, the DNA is TGTGCCAGCAGCCCCTACTCCTACGAGCAGTACTTC. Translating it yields CASSPYSYEQYF.

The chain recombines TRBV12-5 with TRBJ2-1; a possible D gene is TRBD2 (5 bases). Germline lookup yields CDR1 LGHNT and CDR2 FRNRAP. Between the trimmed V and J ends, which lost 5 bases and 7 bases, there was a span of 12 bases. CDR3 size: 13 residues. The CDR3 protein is CASGPEEENEQFF. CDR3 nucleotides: TGTGCTAGTGGTCCAGAGGAGGAAAATGAGCAGTTCTTC.

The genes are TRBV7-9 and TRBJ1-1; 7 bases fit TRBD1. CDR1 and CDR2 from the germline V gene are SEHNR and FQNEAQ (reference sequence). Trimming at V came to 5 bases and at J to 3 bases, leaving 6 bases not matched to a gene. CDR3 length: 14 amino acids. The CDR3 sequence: CASSVNTGDTEAFF. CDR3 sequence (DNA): TGTGCCAGCAGCGTCAATACAGGGGACACTGAAGCTTTCTTT.

For the CDR3, the DNA is TGTGCCAGCAGCCTGGGTCACAGGGGTCTGGGTACTGAAGCTTTCTTT. It codes for CASSLGHRGLGTEAFF. The V call is TRBV11-1, the J call TRBJ1-1, with 7 bases fitting TRBD1. V lost 5 bases, J lost 5 bases, and 14 bases stayed unmatched. CDR1 SGHAT and CDR2 FQDESV come from the germline V gene (reference sequence). This CDR3 comprises 16 residues.

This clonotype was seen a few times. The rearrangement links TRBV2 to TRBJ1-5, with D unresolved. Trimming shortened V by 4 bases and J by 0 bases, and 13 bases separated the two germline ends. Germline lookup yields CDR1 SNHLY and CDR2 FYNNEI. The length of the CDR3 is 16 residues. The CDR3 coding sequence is TGTGCCAGCAGTGTGGGCAGAAAAGTTAGCAATCAGCCCCAGCATTTT. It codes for CASSVGRKVSNQPQHF. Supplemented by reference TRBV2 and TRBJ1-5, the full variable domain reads EPEVTQTPSHQVTQMGQEVILRCVPISNHLYFYWYRQILGQKVEFLVSFYNNEISEKSEIFDDQFSVERPDGSNFTLKIRSTKLEDSAMYFCASSVGRKVSNQPQHFGDGTRLSIL.

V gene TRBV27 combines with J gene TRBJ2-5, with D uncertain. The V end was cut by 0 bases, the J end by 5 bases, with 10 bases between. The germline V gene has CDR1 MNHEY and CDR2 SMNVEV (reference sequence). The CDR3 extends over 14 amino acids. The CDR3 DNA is TGTGCCAGCAGTTTATCGACCCCCCCGGAGACCCAGTACTTC. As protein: CASSLSTPPETQYF.

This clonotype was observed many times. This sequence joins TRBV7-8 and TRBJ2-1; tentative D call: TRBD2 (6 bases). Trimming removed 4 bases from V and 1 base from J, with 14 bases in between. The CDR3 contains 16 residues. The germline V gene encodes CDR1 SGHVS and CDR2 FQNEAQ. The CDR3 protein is CASSSYWGESYNEQFF. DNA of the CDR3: TGTGCCAGCAGCTCCTATTGGGGGGAATCCTACAATGAGCAGTTCTTC.

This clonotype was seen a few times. The CDR3 DNA reads as TGTGCCACCAGTGAAACGACAGGGGGATCCGGGGCCAACGTCCTGACTTTC. Encoded protein: CATSETTGGSGANVLTF. The J gene is TRBJ2-6, the V gene TRBV24-1, with 9 positions matching TRBD1. The CDR3 is 17 residues long. Germline CDR1 KGHDR, CDR2 SFDVKD. Unmatched junction bases numbered 7, after V lost 4 bases and J lost 4 bases.

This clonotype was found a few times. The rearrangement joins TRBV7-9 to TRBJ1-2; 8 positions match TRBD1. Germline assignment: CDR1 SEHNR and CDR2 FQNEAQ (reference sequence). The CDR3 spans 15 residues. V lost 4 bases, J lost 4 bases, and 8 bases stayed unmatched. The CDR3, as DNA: TGTGCCAGCAGCTCGTATCGACAGGGGTCCTATGGCTACACCTTC. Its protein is CASSSYRQGSYGYTF.

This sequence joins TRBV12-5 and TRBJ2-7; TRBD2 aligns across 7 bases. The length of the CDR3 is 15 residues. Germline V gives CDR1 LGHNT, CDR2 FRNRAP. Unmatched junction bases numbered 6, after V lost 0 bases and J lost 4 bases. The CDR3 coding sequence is TGTGCTAGTGGTTTGGTTGGGGGGGGGGGATACGAGCAGTACTTC. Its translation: CASGLVGGGGYEQYF.

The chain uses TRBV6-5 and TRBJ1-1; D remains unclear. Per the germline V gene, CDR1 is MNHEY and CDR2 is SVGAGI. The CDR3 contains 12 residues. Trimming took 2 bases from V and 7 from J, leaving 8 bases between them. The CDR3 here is CASSYHSGEAFF. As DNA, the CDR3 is TGTGCCAGCAGTTACCACAGCGGTGAAGCTTTCTTT.

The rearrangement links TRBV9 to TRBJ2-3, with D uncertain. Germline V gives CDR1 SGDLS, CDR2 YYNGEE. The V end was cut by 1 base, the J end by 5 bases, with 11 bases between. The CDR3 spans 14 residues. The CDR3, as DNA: TGTGCCAGCAGCGTAAATAACTTGGGAGATACGCAGTATTTT. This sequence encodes CASSVNNLGDTQYF.

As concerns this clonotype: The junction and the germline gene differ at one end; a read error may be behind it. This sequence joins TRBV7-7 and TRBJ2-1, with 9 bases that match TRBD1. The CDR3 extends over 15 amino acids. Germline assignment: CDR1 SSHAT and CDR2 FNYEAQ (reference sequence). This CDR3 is CASSLGDRVGDEQFF. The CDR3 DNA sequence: TGTGCTAGCAGCCTCGGGGACAGGGTGGGAGATGAGCAGTTCTTC.

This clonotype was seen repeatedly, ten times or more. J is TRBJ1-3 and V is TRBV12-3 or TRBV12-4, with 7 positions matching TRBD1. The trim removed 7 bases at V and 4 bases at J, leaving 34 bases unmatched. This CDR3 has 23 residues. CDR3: CASTFLTSSGQGERWVRGNTIYF. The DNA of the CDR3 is TGTGCCAGCACCTTTCTCACTTCCTCCGGGCAGGGGGAGCGGTGGGTTAGAGGAAACACCATATATTTT.